This T cell receptor beta chain is drawn from a study of cytomegalovirus exposure and HLA in healthy donors. Study results and caveats: Within the data, a cluster of highly shared sequence variants was likely a sequencing artifact. A missense variant in DCLRE1C was later tied to TCR beta V- and J-gene trimming.

CDR1 SQVTM and CDR2 ANQGSEA come from the germline V gene. This CDR3 contains 11 residues. V was cut by 3 bases and J by 3 bases, with 5 bases left in between. The PCR used 60 Vbeta and 13 Jbeta primers. Clones were sequenced by immunoSEQ multiplex PCR, and TCRdb holds only the in-frame ones, with some missing. The data show around 91,000 clones, more than 70% seen once. In regard to this clone: Its target is not known.

The sequencing input was PBMCs. The source is a male donor in good health and CMV-seropositive. V and J are TRBV29-1 and TRBJ1-1; D is unresolved. The CDR3 protein is CSVEGDTEAFF. Here the CDR3 DNA reads TGCAGCGTTGAGGGAGACACTGAAGCTTTCTTT.